A single sample is the source of the 7 T cell receptor beta chains below, sequenced in a study of blood T cell repertoires in COVID-19. The assay was immunoSEQ multiplex PCR, and TCRdb's table has in-frame clones only and misses some. The sample shows roughly 68,000 clones, approximately 92% of them seen only once. The material sequenced was peripheral blood. All receptors derive from a woman aged 50 to 60 with active COVID-19.

The CDR3 nucleotides read TGTGCCTGGAGCGCACTAGCTACCGGGGAGCTGTTTTTT. Translated, it gives CAWSALATGELFF. The chain uses TRBV30 and TRBJ2-2; a possible D gene is TRBD2 (6 bases). Trimming pared 3 bases from V and 5 bases from J, leaving 10 bases between. This CDR3 has 13 residues. Germline CDR1 reads GTSNPN; CDR2 reads SVGIG (reference sequence). Filled out from reference TRBV30 and TRBJ2-2, the complete variable domain reads SQTIHQWPATLVQPVGSPLSLECTVEGTSNPNLYWYRQAAGRGLQLLFYSVGIGQISSEVPQNLSASRPQDRQFILSSKKLLLSDSGFYLCAWSALATGELFFGEGSRLTVL.

This chain joins TRBV19 and TRBJ2-2, with 7 bases aligning to TRBD2. The CDR3 consists of 15 residues. V lost 3 bases to trimming and J lost 5 bases; unmatched junction nucleotides: 6. Germline V gene lookup returns CDR1 LNHDA and CDR2 SQIVND (reference sequence). CDR3 DNA sequence: TGTGCCAGTAGTATTGGCGGGAGTGGGACCGGGGAGCTGTTTTTT. It is translated as CASSIGGSGTGELFF.

The chain employs TRBV30 and TRBJ1-1; D not resolved. This CDR3 has 13 residues. Trimming pared 4 bases from V and 3 bases from J, leaving 12 bases between. The germline gives CDR1 GTSNPN, CDR2 SVGIG (reference sequence). The CDR3 DNA is TGTGCCTGGAAACAGATCGGGGACACTGAAGCTTTCTTT. Its protein is CAWKQIGDTEAFF.

This chain connects TRBV27 to TRBJ2-1, with 12 bases identical to TRBD2. Germline lookup yields CDR1 MNHEY and CDR2 SMNVEV (reference sequence). V lost 6 bases, J lost 9 bases, and 9 bases stayed unmatched. CDR3 length: 15 amino acids. Written as DNA, the CDR3 is TGTGCCAGCAGCCGTGCTAGCGGGAGGGTTCTTGAGCAGTTCTTC. It codes for CASSRASGRVLEQFF.

CDR3 in DNA: TGTGCCCTGGGGATGGCCGGGACAGTGAACACTGAAGCTTTCTTT. This translates into CALGMAGTVNTEAFF. The rearrangement joins TRBV30 to TRBJ1-1; TRBD1 agrees at 7 bases. Germline trimming cut 8 bases from V and 0 bases from J; bases unmatched to any gene: 12. The V gene's germline CDR1 is GTSNPN and CDR2 SVGIG (reference sequence). This CDR3 comprises 15 residues.

This clone has just one count. The V and J genes are TRBV7-2 and TRBJ1-1; maybe TRBD1 (6 bases). Germline-derived CDR1 and CDR2 are SGHTA and FQGNSA. The CDR3 is 14 residues long. Deletions cut 6 bases from V and 1 base from J, with 12 bases between. The CDR3 DNA is TGTGCCAGCAGGACCGGGACACAGAACACTGAAGCTTTCTTT. The encoded protein is CASRTGTQNTEAFF.

This chain joins TRBV10-2 and TRBJ1-2; 10 nucleotides agree with TRBD1. Germline V gene lookup returns CDR1 WSHSY and CDR2 SAAADI. After removal of 6 bases from V and 8 bases from J, the junction contained 9 bases not matched to a gene. The CDR3 is 14 residues long. CDR3 in amino acids: CASSLTGTGDGYTF. CDR3 DNA: TGCGCCAGCAGCCTTACCGGGACAGGGGACGGCTACACCTTC.